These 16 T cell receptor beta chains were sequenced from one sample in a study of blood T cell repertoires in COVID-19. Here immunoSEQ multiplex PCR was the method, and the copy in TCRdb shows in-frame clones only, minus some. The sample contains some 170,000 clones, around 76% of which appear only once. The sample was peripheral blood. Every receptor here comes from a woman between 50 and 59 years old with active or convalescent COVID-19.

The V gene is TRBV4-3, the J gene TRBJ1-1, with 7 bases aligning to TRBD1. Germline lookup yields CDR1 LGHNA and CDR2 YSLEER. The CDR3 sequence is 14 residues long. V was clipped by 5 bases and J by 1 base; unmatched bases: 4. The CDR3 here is CASSSRTGNTEAFF. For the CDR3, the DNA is TGCGCCAGCAGCTCCCGGACAGGGAACACTGAAGCTTTCTTT.

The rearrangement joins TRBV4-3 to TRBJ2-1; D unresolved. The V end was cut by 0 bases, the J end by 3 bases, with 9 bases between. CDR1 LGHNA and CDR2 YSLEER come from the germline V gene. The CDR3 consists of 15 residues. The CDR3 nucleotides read TGCGCCAGCAGCCAAGAACGTGGAGTCTACAATGAGCAGTTCTTC. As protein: CASSQERGVYNEQFF.

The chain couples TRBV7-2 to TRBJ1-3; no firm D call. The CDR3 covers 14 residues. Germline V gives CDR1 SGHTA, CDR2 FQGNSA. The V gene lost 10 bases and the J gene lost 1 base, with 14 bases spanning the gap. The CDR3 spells CATRRSQSGNTIYF. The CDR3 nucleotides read TGTGCCACTCGTCGGTCCCAATCTGGAAACACCATATATTTT.

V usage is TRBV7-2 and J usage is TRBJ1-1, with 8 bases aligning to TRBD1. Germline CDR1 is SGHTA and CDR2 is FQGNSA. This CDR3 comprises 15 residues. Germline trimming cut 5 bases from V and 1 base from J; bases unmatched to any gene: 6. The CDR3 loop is CASSPRTGRNTEAFF. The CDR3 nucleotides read TGTGCCAGCAGCCCCCGGACAGGGAGGAACACTGAAGCTTTCTTT. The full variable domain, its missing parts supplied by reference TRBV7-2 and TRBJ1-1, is GAGVSQSPSNKVTEKGKDVELRCDPISGHTALYWYRQSLGQGLEFLIYFQGNSAPDKSGLPSDRFSAERTGGSVSTLTIQRTQQEDSAVYLCASSPRTGRNTEAFFGQGTRLTVV.

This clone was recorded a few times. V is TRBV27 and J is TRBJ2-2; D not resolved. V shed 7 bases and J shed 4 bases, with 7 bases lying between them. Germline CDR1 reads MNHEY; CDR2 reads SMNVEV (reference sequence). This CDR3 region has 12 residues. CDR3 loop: CASTARTGELFF. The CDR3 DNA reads TGTGCCAGCACAGCGCGCACCGGGGAGCTGTTTTTT.

CDR3 sequence reads: CSVGGGLNTEAFF. CDR3 nucleotide sequence: TGCAGCGTTGGGGGAGGGCTGAACACTGAAGCTTTCTTT. J is TRBJ1-1 and V is TRBV29-1, with D unresolved. CDR1 SQVTM and CDR2 ANQGSEA come from the germline V gene. V dropped 4 bases and J dropped 0 bases, with 9 bases sitting between them. The CDR3 length is 13 residues. Full variable domain (missing parts from reference TRBV29-1 and TRBJ1-1): SAVISQKPSRDICQRGTSLTIQCQVDSQVTMMFWYRQQPGQSLTLIATANQGSEATYESGFVIDKFPISRPNLTFSTLTVSNMSPEDSSIYLCSVGGGLNTEAFFGQGTRLTVV.

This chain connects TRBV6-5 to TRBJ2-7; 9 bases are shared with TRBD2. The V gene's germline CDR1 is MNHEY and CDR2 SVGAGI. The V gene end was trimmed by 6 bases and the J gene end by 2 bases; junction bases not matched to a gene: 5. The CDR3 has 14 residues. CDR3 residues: CASRISGGAYEQYF. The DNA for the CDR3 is TGTGCCAGCAGGATTAGCGGGGGAGCCTACGAGCAGTACTTC.

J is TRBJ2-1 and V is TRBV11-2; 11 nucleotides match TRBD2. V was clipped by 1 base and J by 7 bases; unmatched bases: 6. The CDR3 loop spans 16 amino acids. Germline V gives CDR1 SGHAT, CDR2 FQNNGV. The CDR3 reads CASSLGTSGRGNEQFF. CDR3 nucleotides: TGTGCCAGCAGCTTAGGCACTAGCGGGAGAGGGAATGAGCAGTTCTTC. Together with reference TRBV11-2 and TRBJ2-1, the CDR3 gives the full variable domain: EAGVAQSPRYKIIEKRQSVAFWCNPISGHATLYWYQQILGQGPKLLIQFQNNGVVDDSQLPKDRFSAERLKGVDSTLKIQPAKLEDSAVYLCASSLGTSGRGNEQFFGPGTRLTVL.

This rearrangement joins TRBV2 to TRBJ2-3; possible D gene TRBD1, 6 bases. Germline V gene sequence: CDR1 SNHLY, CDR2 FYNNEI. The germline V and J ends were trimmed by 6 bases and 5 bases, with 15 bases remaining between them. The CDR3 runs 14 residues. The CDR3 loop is CASRDSRAGDTQYF. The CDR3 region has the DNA TGTGCCAGCAGGGACAGTCGGGCGGGAGATACGCAGTATTTT.

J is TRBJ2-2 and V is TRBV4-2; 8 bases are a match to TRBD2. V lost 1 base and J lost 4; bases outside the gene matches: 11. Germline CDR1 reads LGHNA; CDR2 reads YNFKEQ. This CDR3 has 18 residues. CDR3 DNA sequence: TGTGCCAGCAGCCAAGGTCACCACGCGGGGGGCAGCACCGGGGAGCTGTTTTTT. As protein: CASSQGHHAGGSTGELFF.

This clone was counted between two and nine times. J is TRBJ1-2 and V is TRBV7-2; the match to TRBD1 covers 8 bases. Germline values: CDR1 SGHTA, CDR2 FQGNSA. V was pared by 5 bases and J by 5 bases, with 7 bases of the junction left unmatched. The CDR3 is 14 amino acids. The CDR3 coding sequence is TGTGCCAGCAGCCTAGACAGGGGAGTTTATGGCTACACCTTC. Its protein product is CASSLDRGVYGYTF.

DNA of the CDR3: TGTGCCAGCTCACCGCGGATACAGGGAACTGGAAACACCATATATTTT. Translating it yields CASSPRIQGTGNTIYF. The chain joins TRBV18 to TRBJ1-3, with D possibly being TRBD1 (6 bases). There are 16 residues in the CDR3. V was trimmed by 3 bases and J by 2 bases, leaving 14 bases between them. Germline V CDR1 and CDR2: KGHSH, LQKENI.

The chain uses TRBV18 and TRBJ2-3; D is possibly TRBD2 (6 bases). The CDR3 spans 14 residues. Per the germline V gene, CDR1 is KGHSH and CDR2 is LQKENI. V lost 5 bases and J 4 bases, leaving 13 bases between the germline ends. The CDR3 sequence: CASSTGSKPDTQYF. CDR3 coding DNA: TGTGCCAGCTCAACCGGGAGCAAACCAGATACGCAGTATTTT.

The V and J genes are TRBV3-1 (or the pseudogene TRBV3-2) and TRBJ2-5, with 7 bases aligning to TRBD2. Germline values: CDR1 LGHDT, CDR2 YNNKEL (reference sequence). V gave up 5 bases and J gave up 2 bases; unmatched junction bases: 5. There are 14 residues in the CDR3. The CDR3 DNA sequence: TGTGCCAGCAGCTATGGGGGGGGGCAAGAGACCCAGTACTTC. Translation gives CASSYGGGQETQYF.

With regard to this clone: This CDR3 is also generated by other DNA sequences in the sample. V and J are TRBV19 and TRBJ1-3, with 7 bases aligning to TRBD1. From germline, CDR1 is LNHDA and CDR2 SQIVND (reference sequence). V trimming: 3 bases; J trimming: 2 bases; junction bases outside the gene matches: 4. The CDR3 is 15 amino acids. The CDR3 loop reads CASSIRQGAGNTIYF. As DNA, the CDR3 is TGTGCCAGTAGTATTCGCCAGGGGGCTGGAAACACCATATATTTT.

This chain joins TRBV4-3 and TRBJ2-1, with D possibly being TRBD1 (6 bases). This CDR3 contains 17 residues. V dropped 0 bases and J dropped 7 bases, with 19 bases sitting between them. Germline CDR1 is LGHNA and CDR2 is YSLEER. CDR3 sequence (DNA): TGCGCCAGCAGCCAAGATATCGGCCCCGGGACACGAAATGAGCAGTTCTTC. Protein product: CASSQDIGPGTRNEQFF.